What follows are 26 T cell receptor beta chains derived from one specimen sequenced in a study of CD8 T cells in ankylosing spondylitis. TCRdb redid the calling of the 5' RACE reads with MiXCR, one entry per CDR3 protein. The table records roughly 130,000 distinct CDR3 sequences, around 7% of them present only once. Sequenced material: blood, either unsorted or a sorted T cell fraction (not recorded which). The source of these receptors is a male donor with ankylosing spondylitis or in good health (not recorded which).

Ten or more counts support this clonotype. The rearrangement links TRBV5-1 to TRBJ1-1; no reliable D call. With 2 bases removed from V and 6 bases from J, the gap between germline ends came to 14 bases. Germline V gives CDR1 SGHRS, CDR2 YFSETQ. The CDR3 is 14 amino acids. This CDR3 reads CASSFISLGAEAFF. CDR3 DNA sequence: TGCGCCAGCAGCTTCATCTCCCTGGGAGCTGAAGCTTTCTTT.

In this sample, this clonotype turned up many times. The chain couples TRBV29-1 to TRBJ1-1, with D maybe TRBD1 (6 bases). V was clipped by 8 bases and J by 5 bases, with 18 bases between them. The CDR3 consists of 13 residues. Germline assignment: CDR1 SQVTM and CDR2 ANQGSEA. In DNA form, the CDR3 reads TGCAGCTCCCGAGGGGGGCCGAATACTGAAGCTTTCTTT. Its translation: CSSRGGPNTEAFF.

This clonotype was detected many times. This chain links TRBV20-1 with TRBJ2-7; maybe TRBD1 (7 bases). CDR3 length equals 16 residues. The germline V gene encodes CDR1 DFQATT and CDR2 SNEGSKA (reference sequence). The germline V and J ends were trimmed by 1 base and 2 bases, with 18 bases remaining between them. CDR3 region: CSARVTWGDSPYEQYF. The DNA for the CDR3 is TGCAGTGCTAGAGTAACCTGGGGGGACAGCCCCTACGAGCAGTACTTC.

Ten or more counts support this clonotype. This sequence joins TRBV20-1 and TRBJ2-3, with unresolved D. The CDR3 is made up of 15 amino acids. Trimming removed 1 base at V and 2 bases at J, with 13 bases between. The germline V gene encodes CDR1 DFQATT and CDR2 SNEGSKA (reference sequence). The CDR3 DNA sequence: TGCAGTGCTAGAGTATCCAGCGACGCCACAGATACGCAGTATTTT. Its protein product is CSARVSSDATDTQYF.

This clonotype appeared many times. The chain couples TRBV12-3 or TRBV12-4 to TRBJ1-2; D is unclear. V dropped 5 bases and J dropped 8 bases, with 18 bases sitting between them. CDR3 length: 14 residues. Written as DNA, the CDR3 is TGTGCCAGCAGTATTCTCGGGAGAAATGGCGGCTACACCTTC. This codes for CASSILGRNGGYTF.

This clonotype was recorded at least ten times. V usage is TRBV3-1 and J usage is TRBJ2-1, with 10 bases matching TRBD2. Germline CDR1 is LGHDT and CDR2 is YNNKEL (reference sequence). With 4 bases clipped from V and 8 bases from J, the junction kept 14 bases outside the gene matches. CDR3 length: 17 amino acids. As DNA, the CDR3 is TGTGCCAGCAGCCGACATACGGGGGCAGCGGGAGGGGATGAGCAGTTCTTC. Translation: CASSRHTGAAGGDEQFF.

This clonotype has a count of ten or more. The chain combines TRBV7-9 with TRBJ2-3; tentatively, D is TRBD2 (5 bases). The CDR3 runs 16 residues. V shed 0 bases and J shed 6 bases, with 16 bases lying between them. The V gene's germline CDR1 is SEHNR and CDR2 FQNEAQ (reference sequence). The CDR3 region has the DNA TGTGCCAGCAGCTTAGCAGCTAGCCCGCCCAGGGATACGCAGTATTTT. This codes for CASSLAASPPRDTQYF.

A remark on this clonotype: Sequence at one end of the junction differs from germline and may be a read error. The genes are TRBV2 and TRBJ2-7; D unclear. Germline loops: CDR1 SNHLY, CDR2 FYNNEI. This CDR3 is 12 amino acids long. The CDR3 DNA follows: TGTGCCAGCAGCGGTGTAACCTACAAGCAGTACTTC. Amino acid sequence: CASSGVTYKQYF. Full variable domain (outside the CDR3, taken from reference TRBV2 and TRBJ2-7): EPEVTQTPSHQVTQMGQEVILRCVPISNHLYFYWYRQILGQKVEFLVSFYNNEISEKSEIFDDQFSVERPDGSNFTLKIRSTKLEDSAMYFCASSGVTYKQYFGPGTRLTVT.

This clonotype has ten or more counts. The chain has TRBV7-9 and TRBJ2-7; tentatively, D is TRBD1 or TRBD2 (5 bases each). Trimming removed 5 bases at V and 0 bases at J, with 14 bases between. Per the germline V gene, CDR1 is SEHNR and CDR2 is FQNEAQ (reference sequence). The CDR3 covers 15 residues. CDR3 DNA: TGTGCCAGCAGCCCGCCGGGACCGTTCTCCTACGAGCAGTACTTC. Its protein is CASSPPGPFSYEQYF.

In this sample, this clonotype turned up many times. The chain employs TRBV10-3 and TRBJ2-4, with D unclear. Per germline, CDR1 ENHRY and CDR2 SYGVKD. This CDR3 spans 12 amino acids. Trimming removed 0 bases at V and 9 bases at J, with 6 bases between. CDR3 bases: TGTGCCATCAGTGAGTCCCCGGCCATTCAGTACTTC. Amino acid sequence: CAISESPAIQYF.

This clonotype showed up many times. CDR3 in DNA: TGTGCCAGCAGCTTACTAGCGGGGTCCTACGAGCAGTACTTC. Encoded protein: CASSLLAGSYEQYF. This chain uses TRBV6-5 with TRBJ2-7, with 10 bases aligning to TRBD2. The J segment lost 1 base and the V segment lost 6 bases, leaving 3 bases of the junction unmatched. Germline CDR1 and CDR2: MNHEY and SVGAGI. The CDR3 is 14 amino acids.

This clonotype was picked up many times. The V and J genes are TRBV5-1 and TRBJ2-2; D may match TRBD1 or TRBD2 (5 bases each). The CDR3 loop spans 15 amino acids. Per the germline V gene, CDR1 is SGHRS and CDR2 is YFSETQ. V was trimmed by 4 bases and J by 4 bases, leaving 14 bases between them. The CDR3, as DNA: TGCGCCAGCAGCCGGGACGGCGAAGTCACCGGGGAGCTGTTTTTT. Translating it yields CASSRDGEVTGELFF.

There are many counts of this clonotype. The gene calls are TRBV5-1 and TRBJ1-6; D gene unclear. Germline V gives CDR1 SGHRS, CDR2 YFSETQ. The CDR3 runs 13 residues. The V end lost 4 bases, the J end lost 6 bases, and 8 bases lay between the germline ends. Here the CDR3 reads CASSKELNSPLHF. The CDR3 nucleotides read TGCGCCAGCAGCAAGGAGCTTAATTCACCCCTCCACTTT.

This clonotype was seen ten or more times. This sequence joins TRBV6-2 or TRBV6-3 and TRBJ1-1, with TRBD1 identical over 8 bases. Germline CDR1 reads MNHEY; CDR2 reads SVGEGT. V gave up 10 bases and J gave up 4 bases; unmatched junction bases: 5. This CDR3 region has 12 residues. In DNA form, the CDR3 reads TGTGCCACCACAGGGGGGATCACTGAAGCTTTCTTT. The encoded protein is CATTGGITEAFF.

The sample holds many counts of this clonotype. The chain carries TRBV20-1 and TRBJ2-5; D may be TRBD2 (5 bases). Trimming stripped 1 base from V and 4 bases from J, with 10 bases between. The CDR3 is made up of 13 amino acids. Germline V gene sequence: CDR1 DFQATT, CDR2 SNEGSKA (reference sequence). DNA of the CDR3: TGCAGTGCTAGAGGTCAGGCGGGAGAGACCCAGTACTTC. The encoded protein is CSARGQAGETQYF.

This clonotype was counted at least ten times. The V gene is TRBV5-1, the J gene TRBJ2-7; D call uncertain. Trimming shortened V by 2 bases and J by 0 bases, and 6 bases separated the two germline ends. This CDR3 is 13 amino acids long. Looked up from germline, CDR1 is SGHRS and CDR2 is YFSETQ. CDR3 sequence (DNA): TGCGCCAGCAGCTTCGGGCACTCCTACGAGCAGTACTTC. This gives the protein CASSFGHSYEQYF.

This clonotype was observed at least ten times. The CDR3 DNA sequence: TGCGCCAGCAGCCAAGACGGTAGCGGGAGTCCCACCGGGGAGCTGTTTTTT. It codes for CASSQDGSGSPTGELFF. The chain has TRBV4-1 and TRBJ2-2; 9 bases are a match to TRBD2. The V segment lost 0 bases and the J segment 4 bases; nucleotides outside the gene matches: 6. CDR1 is MGHRA and CDR2 is YSYEKL in the germline V gene. This CDR3 is built from 17 residues.

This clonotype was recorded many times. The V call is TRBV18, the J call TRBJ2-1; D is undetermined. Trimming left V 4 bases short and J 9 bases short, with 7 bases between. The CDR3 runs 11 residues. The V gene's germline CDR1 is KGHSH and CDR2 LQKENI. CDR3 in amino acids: CASSQPTEQFF. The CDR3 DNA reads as TGTGCCAGCTCACAACCGACTGAGCAGTTCTTC.

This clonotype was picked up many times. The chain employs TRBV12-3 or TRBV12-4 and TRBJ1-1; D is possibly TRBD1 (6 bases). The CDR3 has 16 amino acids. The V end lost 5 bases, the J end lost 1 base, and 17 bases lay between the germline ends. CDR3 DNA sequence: TGTGCCAGCAGTCCCCAGGGGTTAGCCAGGAACACTGAAGCTTTCTTT. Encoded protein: CASSPQGLARNTEAFF.

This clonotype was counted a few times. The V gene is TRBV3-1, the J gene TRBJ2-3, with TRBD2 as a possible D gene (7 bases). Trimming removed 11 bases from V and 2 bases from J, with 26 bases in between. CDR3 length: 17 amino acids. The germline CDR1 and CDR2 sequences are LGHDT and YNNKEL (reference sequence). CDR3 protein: CASTQDWGGGLTDTQYF. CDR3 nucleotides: TGTGCCTCCACCCAAGATTGGGGCGGGGGCCTCACAGATACGCAGTATTTT.

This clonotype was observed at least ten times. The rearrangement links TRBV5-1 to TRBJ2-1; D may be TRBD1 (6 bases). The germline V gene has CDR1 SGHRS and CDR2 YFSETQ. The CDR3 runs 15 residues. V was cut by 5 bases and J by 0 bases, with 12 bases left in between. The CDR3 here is CASRPGTSSYNEQFF. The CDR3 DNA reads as TGCGCCAGCAGACCCGGGACAAGCTCCTACAATGAGCAGTTCTTC.

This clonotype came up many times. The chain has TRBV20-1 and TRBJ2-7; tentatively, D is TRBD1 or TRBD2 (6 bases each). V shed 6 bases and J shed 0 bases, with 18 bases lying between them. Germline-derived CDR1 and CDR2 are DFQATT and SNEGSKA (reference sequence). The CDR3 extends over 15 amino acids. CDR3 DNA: TGCAGTGCCACAAAGGAGGGGGGTCTCTCCTACGAGCAGTACTTC. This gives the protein CSATKEGGLSYEQYF.

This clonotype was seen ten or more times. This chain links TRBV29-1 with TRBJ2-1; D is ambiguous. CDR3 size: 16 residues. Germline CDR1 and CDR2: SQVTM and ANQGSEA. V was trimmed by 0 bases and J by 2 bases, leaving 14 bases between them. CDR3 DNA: TGCAGCGTTGAAGAGTCGGTGGTGAGCCCCTACAATGAGCAGTTCTTC. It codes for CSVEESVVSPYNEQFF.

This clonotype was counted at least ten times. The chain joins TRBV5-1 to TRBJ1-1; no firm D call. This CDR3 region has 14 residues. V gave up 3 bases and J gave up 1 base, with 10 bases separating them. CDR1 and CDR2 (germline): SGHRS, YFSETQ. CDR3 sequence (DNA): TGCGCCAGCAGCTCCACAGACCCGAACACTGAAGCTTTCTTT. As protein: CASSSTDPNTEAFF.

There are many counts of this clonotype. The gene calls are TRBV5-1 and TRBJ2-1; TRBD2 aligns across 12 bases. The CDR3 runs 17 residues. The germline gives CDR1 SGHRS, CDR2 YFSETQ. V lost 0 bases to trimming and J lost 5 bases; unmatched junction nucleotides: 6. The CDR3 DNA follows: TGCGCCAGCAGCTTGGGGTCGACTAGCGGGAGAAACAATGAGCAGTTCTTC. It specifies CASSLGSTSGRNNEQFF. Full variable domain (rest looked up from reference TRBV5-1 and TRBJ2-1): KAGVTQTPRYLIKTRGQQVTLSCSPISGHRSVSWYQQTPGQGLQFLFEYFSETQRNKGNFPGRFSGRQFSNSRSEMNVSTLELGDSALYLCASSLGSTSGRNNEQFFGPGTRLTVL.

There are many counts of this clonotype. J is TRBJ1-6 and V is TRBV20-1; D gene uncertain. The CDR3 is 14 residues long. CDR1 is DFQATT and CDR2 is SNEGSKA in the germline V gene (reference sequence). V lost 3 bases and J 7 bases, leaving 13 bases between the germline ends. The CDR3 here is CSASYGVENSPLHF. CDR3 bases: TGCAGTGCTAGCTACGGAGTTGAAAATTCACCCCTCCACTTT.